These 4 T cell receptor beta chains were all obtained from the same sample, sequenced in a study of T-cell reconstitution after alpha-beta-depleted transplantation in children. Unique molecular identifiers were used in preparing the TCRbeta library. TCRdb used MiXCR to reprocess the PCR reads, holding one entry per CDR3 protein. The repertoire holds 300,000 to 350,000 distinct CDR3 sequences, 15% to 20% seen once, with around 43% in the top ten. The material was PBMCs, mostly from graft donor cells, obtained 360 days after TCRalphabeta/CD19-depleted stem cell transplant. These receptors originate from a male patient between 2 and 15 years old who had a stem cell transplant for acute lymphoblastic leukemia, so the T cells may come from the graft donor.

The genes are TRBV5-1 and TRBJ2-5; D is uncertain. Germline CDR1 reads SGHRS; CDR2 reads YFSETQ. CDR3 length: 15 residues. V dropped 0 bases and J dropped 1 base, with 10 bases sitting between them. CDR3 residues: CASSLVSRAQETQYF. The CDR3 DNA is TGCGCCAGCAGCTTGGTGAGCCGGGCCCAAGAGACCCAGTACTTC. Combining the CDR3 with reference TRBV5-1 and TRBJ2-5 gives the whole variable domain KAGVTQTPRYLIKTRGQQVTLSCSPISGHRSVSWYQQTPGQGLQFLFEYFSETQRNKGNFPGRFSGRQFSNSRSEMNVSTLELGDSALYLCASSLVSRAQETQYFGPGTRLLVL.

CDR3 nucleotides: TGTGCCAGCCGAAGACCCGGGACAGCCAGCACAGATACGCAGTATTTT. It encodes CASRRPGTASTDTQYF. The V call is TRBV12-3 or TRBV12-4, the J call TRBJ2-3; 7 bases agree with TRBD1. There are 16 residues in the CDR3. Germline trimming cut 8 bases from V and 0 bases from J; bases unmatched to any gene: 11.

The chain is built from TRBV20-1 and TRBJ2-3; D not certain. CDR3 length: 13 amino acids. Germline values: CDR1 DFQATT, CDR2 SNEGSKA (reference sequence). Trimming pared 6 bases from V and 5 bases from J, leaving 15 bases between. The DNA of the CDR3 is TGCAGTGCCCCCTCGGAGAGACAAGATACGCAGTATTTT. It codes for CSAPSERQDTQYF.

This clonotype was counted between two and nine times. The chain joins TRBV3-1 to TRBJ2-5; the D gene is possibly TRBD1 (6 bases). The CDR3 covers 15 residues. Trimming pared 4 bases from V and 2 bases from J, leaving 14 bases between. CDR1 is LGHDT, CDR2 YNNKEL, per germline (reference sequence). CDR3 coding DNA: TGTGCCAGCAGCCCATACGGGACACTACAAGAGACCCAGTACTTC. Its translation: CASSPYGTLQETQYF.